Listed below are T cell receptor beta chains from one sample, sequenced in a study of Ad26.COV2.S vaccination and SARS-CoV-2 variants. Method: immunoSEQ multiplex PCR; TCRdb's copy keeps in-frame clones and lacks some. The table shows hundreds of thousands of clones, with about 90% occurring only once. The sequencing here drew on peripheral blood, taken in a trial of Ad26.COV2.S vaccine versus placebo. The source is a person aged 18-65 years who received the Ad26.COV2.S COVID-19 vaccine or a placebo. Each CDR3 is given with its conserved first and last residue. The order of the fields is D gene, V gene, J gene, clone size, CDR3 protein, CDR3 DNA. D genes are given only for firm matches. Clone size is not always given. Where it is, it says once, few, many or a class for expanded clones.

TRBD1	TRBV24-1	TRBJ2-3	.	CATSDPDRGTDTQYF	TGTGCCACCAGTGACCCCGACAGGGGCACAGATACGCAGTATTTT
TRBD1	TRBV27	TRBJ1-2	.	CASTNDRDYGYTF	TGTGCCAGCACAAACGACAGGGACTATGGCTACACCTTC
.	TRBV12-5	TRBJ2-1	.	CASGLVRGEQFF	TGTGCTAGTGGTTTGGTTCGTGGTGAGCAGTTCTTC
TRBD1	TRBV19	TRBJ2-7	.	CASSSTGGTYEQYF	TGTGCCAGTAGTTCGACAGGGGGCACTTACGAGCAGTACTTC
.	TRBV11-2	TRBJ2-5	.	CASTREGTGLQETQYF	TGTGCCAGCACCCGGGAGGGGACAGGGCTCCAAGAGACCCAGTACTTC
TRBD1	TRBV18	TRBJ1-1	.	CASSPSGDRSTEAFF	TGTGCCAGCTCACCAAGCGGGGACAGGAGCACTGAAGCTTTCTTT
.	TRBV24-1	TRBJ1-2	few	CATSDPGKGGYTF	TGTGCCACCAGTGATCCAGGGAAGGGTGGCTACACCTTC
.	TRBV29-1	TRBJ1-1	.	CSAQGWVGGTLGAFF	TGCAGCGCTCAAGGTTGGGTCGGTGGTACACTGGGAGCTTTCTTT
TRBD1	TRBV24-1	TRBJ1-5	.	CATSDSGTDSNQPQHF	TGTGCCACCAGTGATTCCGGGACAGATAGCAATCAGCCCCAGCATTTT
TRBD1	TRBV7-9	TRBJ2-5	.	CASSFGQGGETQYF	TGTGCCAGCAGCTTTGGACAGGGAGGAGAGACCCAGTACTTC
TRBD2	TRBV18	TRBJ2-5	once	CASSPTGLEETQYF	TGTGCCAGCTCACCTACGGGACTAGAAGAGACCCAGTACTTC
.	TRBV6-5	TRBJ2-7	many	CASSYSSFGSYEQYF	TGTGCCAGCAGTTACTCGAGTTTCGGTTCCTACGAGCAGTACTTC
.	TRBV7-6	TRBJ2-3	.	CASSQDRRADTQYF	TGTGCCAGCAGCCAGGACCGACGAGCAGATACGCAGTATTTT
TRBD1	TRBV11-1	TRBJ2-6	.	CASTGQGESGANVLTF	TGTGCCAGCACCGGACAGGGAGAAAGTGGGGCCAACGTCCTGACTTTC
.	TRBV19	TRBJ2-7	.	CASSIFSGISYEQYF	TGTGCCAGTAGTATCTTTTCGGGGATCTCCTACGAGCAGTACTTC
TRBD1	TRBV7-2	TRBJ1-5	.	CASSSGQGYQPQHF	TGTGCCAGCAGCTCGGGACAGGGTTATCAGCCCCAGCATTTT
.	TRBV12-5	TRBJ2-5	.	CASGLLTGETQYF	TGTGCTAGTGGTTTGCTTACAGGGGAGACCCAGTACTTC
.	TRBV2	TRBJ2-2	.	CASSGLGGPGELFF	TGTGCCAGCAGTGGATTAGGGGGACCGGGGGAGCTGTTTTTT
.	TRBV5-1	TRBJ1-5	.	CASSLSGGSNQPQHF	TGCGCCAGCAGCTTGTCCGGGGGCTCCAATCAGCCCCAGCATTTT
TRBD1	TRBV19	TRBJ1-2	.	CASSFFGTEDGYTF	TGTGCCAGTAGCTTCTTCGGGACAGAGGATGGCTACACCTTC
TRBD1	TRBV9	TRBJ1-1	.	CASSVGDRAFTEAFF	TGTGCCAGCAGCGTAGGGGACAGGGCCTTCACTGAAGCTTTCTTT
.	TRBV1	TRBJ2-1	.	CTSSQGRELPANEQFF	TGCACCAGCAGCCAAGGACGAGAGCTTCCTGCCAATGAGCAGTTCTTC
TRBD2	TRBV7-9	TRBJ2-5	.	CASSSGLAGVQETQYF	TGTGCCAGCAGCTCGGGACTAGCGGGAGTCCAAGAGACCCAGTACTTC
TRBD2	TRBV6-1	TRBJ2-5	once	CASWTSPQETQYF	TGTGCCAGCTGGACTAGCCCTCAAGAGACCCAGTACTTC
TRBD2	TRBV30	TRBJ2-7	.	CAWSVLAGAYEQYF	TGTGCCTGGAGTGTACTTGCGGGAGCGTACGAGCAGTACTTC
.	TRBV5-1	TRBJ2-2	.	CASSTQGVDGELFF	TGCGCCAGCAGCACACAGGGCGTTGACGGGGAGCTGTTTTTT
.	TRBV2	TRBJ2-7	.	CASSVRGEQYF	TGTGCCAGCAGTGTAAGGGGCGAGCAGTACTTC
.	TRBV3-1/TRBV3-2	TRBJ1-2	.	CASSPLQGEYGYTF	TGTGCCAGCAGCCCCTTACAGGGAGAGTATGGCTACACCTTC
.	TRBV6-5	TRBJ1-4	.	CASSYSEGGKLFF	TGTGCCAGCAGTTACTCGGAAGGGGGAAAACTGTTTTTT
.	TRBV6-5	TRBJ2-7	.	CASSYLAESSYEQYF	TGTGCCAGCAGTTATCTGGCGGAGAGCTCCTACGAGCAGTACTTC
.	TRBV2	TRBJ2-5	.	CASSGGTFQETQYF	TGTGCCAGCAGTGGTGGGACGTTTCAAGAGACCCAGTACTTC
.	TRBV29-1	TRBJ1-1	.	CSVGTSTEAFF	TGCAGCGTTGGCACGTCGACTGAAGCTTTCTTT
TRBD1	TRBV30	TRBJ1-6	.	CAWSIKAGGNSPLHF	TGTGCCTGGAGTATTAAAGCAGGGGGGAATTCACCCCTCCACTTT
TRBD1	TRBV28	TRBJ2-7	.	CASIGQGALREQYF	TGTGCCAGCATAGGACAGGGGGCATTGAGGGAGCAGTACTTC
.	TRBV9	TRBJ1-4	once	CASSPQEFPEKLFF	TGTGCCAGCAGCCCACAAGAGTTTCCTGAAAAACTGTTTTTT
TRBD1	TRBV19	TRBJ1-2	.	CASTQGQGYGYTF	TGTGCCAGTACCCAGGGACAGGGCTATGGCTACACCTTC
.	TRBV4-2	TRBJ1-4	.	CASSQEDGTTNEKLFF	TGTGCCAGCAGCCAAGAAGACGGAACAACTAATGAAAAACTGTTTTTT
.	TRBV5-1	TRBJ2-2	.	CASRRPGVNTGELFF	TGCGCCAGCAGACGCCCGGGGGTTAACACCGGGGAGCTGTTTTTT
.	TRBV21-1	TRBJ1-2	once	CASSEWTGKIHGYTF	TGTGCCAGCAGCGAATGGACAGGGAAAATCCATGGCTACACCTTC
TRBD1	TRBV18	TRBJ1-3	.	CASSPRTGPGNTIYF	TGTGCCAGCTCCCCCAGGACAGGGCCTGGAAACACCATATATTTT
.	TRBV7-6	TRBJ1-6	.	CASSLQGKESPLHF	TGTGCCAGCAGCTTACAGGGAAAGGAGTCACCCCTCCACTTT
.	TRBV19	TRBJ2-7	.	CASSSPDSLRNEQYF	TGTGCCAGTAGTAGCCCGGACAGCCTCCGGAACGAGCAGTACTTC
.	TRBV24-1	TRBJ2-6	.	CATGGAAGANVLTF	TGTGCCACCGGCGGGGCGGCTGGGGCCAACGTCCTGACTTTC
.	TRBV19	TRBJ2-1	once	CASSIAPGRSYNEQFF	TGTGCCAGTAGTATTGCACCGGGACGCAGCTACAATGAGCAGTTCTTC
.	TRBV19	TRBJ2-7	.	CASSIEGGYGQYF	TGTGCCAGTAGTATCGAAGGGGGATACGGGCAGTACTTC
.	TRBV4-2	TRBJ2-7	.	CASSHTGGYEQYF	TGTGCCAGCAGCCATACCGGGGGATACGAGCAGTACTTC
.	TRBV7-2	TRBJ1-6	.	CASSLAGTANSPLHF	TGTGCCAGCAGCTTAGCCGGGACGGCAAATTCACCCCTCCACTTT
.	TRBV7-9	TRBJ2-5	once	CASSLVLPERKETQYF	TGTGCCAGCAGCTTAGTGCTACCTGAGAGGAAAGAGACCCAGTACTTC
.	TRBV6-5	TRBJ2-7	once	CASTPWDTPYEQYF	TGTGCCAGCACCCCTTGGGACACCCCCTACGAGCAGTACTTC
TRBD1	TRBV2	TRBJ2-7	few	CASKSRDSGYEQYF	TGTGCCAGCAAGAGCCGGGACAGCGGCTACGAGCAGTACTTC
TRBD2	TRBV7-2	TRBJ2-3	.	CASSLEGLGSDTQYF	TGTGCCAGCAGCTTAGAGGGACTAGGCTCAGATACGCAGTATTTT
.	TRBV6-5	TRBJ2-7	.	CASSYSGTVSYEQYF	TGTGCCAGCAGTTACTCCGGGACGGTCTCCTACGAGCAGTACTTC
.	TRBV25-1	TRBJ1-4	.	CASSDPDRQGEKLFF	TGTGCCAGCAGTGACCCCGATAGGCAGGGAGAAAAACTGTTTTTT
.	TRBV19	TRBJ1-5	.	CASRTVAGQPQHF	TGTGCCAGTAGAACCGTTGCGGGCCAGCCCCAGCATTTT
.	TRBV12-3/TRBV12-4	TRBJ1-5	.	CASSLYGSTPQHF	TGTGCCAGCAGTTTATACGGATCAACGCCCCAGCATTTT
TRBD1	TRBV3-1/TRBV3-2	TRBJ1-2	.	CASSSISGTGMAGYTF	TGTGCCAGCAGTTCCATCTCCGGGACAGGGATGGCTGGCTACACCTTC
.	TRBV6-5	TRBJ2-2	.	CASSTFDGVNGELFF	TGTGCCAGCAGTACTTTTGACGGGGTTAACGGGGAGCTGTTTTTT
.	TRBV27	TRBJ2-5	.	CASSSPRSGQFSPPETQYF	TGTGCCAGCAGTTCCCCCCGATCAGGGCAATTTTCCCCTCCAGAGACCCAGTACTTC
.	TRBV5-8	TRBJ2-1	.	CASSPRRERSNEQFF	TGTGCCAGCAGCCCCCGACGGGAAAGAAGCAATGAGCAGTTCTTC
.	TRBV6-5	TRBJ2-7	.	CASSYRQYSYEQYF	TGTGCCAGCAGTTACCGACAGTATTCCTACGAGCAGTACTTC